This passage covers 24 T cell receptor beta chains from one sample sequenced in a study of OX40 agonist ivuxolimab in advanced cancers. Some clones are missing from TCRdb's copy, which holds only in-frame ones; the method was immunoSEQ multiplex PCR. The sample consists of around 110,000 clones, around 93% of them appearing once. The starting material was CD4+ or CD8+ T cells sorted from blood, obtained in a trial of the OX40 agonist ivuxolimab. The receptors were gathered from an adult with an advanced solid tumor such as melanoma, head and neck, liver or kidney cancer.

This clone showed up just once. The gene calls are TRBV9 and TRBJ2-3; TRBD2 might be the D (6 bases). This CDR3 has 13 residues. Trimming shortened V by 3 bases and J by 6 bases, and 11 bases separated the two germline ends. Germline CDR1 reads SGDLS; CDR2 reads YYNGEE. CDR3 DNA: TGTGCCAGCAGCGGCACGAGCGGGGATACGCAGTATTTT. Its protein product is CASSGTSGDTQYF.

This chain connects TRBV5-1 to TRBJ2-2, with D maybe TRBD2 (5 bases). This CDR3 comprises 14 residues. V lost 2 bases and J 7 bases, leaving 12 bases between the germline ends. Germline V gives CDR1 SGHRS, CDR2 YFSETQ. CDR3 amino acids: CASSFGIEGGELFF. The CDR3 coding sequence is TGCGCCAGCAGCTTTGGAATAGAGGGCGGGGAGCTGTTTTTT.

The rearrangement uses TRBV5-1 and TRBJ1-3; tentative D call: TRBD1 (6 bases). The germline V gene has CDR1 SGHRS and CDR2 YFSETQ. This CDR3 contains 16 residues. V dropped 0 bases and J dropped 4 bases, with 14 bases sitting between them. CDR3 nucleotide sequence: TGCGCCAGCAGCTTGGACCCAGGGACAAAGGGAAACACCATATATTTT. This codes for CASSLDPGTKGNTIYF.

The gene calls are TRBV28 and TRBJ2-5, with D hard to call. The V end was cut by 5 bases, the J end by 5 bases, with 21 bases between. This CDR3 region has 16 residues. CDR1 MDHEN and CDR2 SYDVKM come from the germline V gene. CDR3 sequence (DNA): TGTGCCAGCAGTACACCCGTTAGCTTGAAGCAGGAGACCCAGTACTTC. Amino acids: CASSTPVSLKQETQYF.

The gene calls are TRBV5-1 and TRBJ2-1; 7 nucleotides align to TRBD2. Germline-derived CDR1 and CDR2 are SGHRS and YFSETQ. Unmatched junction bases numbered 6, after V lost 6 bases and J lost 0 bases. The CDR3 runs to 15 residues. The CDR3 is CASTVAGSSYNEQFF. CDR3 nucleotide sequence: TGCGCCAGCACCGTAGCGGGTAGCTCCTACAATGAGCAGTTCTTC.

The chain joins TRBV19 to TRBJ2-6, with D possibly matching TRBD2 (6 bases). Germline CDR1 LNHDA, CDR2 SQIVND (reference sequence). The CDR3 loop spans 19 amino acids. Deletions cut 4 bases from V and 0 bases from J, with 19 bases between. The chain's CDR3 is CASSRIWDFPSSGANVLTF. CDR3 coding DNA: TGTGCCAGTAGTAGGATTTGGGACTTCCCGAGCTCTGGGGCCAACGTCCTGACTTTC.

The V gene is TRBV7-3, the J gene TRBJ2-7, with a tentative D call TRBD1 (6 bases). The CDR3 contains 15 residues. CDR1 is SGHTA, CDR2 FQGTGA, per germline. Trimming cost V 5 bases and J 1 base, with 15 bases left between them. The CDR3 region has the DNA TGTGCCAGCAGCCCGCAGGGGTCGGCTTCCTACGAGCAGTACTTC. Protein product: CASSPQGSASYEQYF.

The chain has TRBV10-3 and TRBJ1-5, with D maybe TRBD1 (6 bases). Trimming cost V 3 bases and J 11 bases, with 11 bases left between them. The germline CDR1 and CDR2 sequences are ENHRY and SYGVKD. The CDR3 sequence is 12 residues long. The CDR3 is CAISERQDAQHF. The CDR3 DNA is TGTGCCATCAGTGAACGACAGGATGCCCAGCATTTT.

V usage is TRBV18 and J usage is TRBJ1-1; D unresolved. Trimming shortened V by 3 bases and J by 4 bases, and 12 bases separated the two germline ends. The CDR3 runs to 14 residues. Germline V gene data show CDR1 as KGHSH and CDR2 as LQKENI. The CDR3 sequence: CASSPGYWGTEAFF. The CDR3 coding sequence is TGTGCCAGCTCACCGGGGTATTGGGGCACTGAAGCTTTCTTT.

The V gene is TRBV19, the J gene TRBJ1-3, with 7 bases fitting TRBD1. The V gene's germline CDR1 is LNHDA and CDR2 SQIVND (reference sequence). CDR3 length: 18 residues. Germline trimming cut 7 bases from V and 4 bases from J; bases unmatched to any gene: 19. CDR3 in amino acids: CASTTRQGYPAKGNTIYF. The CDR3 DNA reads TGTGCCAGTACCACGAGACAGGGCTACCCGGCAAAGGGAAACACCATATATTTT.

The DNA of the CDR3 is TGTGCCAGCATGGGAGGAGGTACTAATGAAAAACTGTTTTTT. Its translation: CASMGGGTNEKLFF. The V gene is TRBV28, the J gene TRBJ1-4; no clear D. From germline, CDR1 is MDHEN and CDR2 SYDVKM. This CDR3 spans 14 amino acids. V was pared by 7 bases and J by 2 bases, with 11 bases between.

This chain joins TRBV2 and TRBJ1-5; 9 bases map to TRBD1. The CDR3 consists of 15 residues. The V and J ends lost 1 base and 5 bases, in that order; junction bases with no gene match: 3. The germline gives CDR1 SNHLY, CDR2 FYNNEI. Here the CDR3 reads CASSEVQGAYQPQHF. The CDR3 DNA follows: TGTGCCAGCAGTGAAGTACAGGGGGCTTATCAGCCCCAGCATTTT.

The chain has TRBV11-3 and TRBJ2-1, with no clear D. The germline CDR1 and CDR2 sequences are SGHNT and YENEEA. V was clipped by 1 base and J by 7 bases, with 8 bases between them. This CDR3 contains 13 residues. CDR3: CASSLAEANEQFF. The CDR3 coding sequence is TGTGCCAGCAGCTTAGCTGAAGCAAATGAGCAGTTCTTC.

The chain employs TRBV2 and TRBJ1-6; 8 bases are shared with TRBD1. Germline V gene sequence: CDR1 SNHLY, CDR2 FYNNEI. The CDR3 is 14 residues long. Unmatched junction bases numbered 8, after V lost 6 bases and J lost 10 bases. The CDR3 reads CASSGGQGSSPLHF. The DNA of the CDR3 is TGTGCCAGCAGCGGAGGACAGGGTAGCTCACCCCTCCACTTT.

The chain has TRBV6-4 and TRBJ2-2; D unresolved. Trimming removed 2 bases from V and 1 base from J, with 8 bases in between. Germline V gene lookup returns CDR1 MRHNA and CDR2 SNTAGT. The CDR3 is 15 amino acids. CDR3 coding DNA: TGTGCCAGCAGTGACGAGACGAGGAACACCGGGGAGCTGTTTTTT. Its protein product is CASSDETRNTGELFF.

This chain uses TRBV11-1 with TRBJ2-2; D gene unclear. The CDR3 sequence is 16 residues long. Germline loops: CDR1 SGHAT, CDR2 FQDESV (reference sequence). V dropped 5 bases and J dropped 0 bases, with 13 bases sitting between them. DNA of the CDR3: TGTGCCAGCAGCAGAGTCGGGCCAACGAACACCGGGGAGCTGTTTTTT. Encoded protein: CASSRVGPTNTGELFF.

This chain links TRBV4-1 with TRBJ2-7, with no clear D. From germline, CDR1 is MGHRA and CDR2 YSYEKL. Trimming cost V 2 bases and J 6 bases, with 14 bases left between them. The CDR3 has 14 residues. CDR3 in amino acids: CASSQSTQRSEQYF. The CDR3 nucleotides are TGCGCCAGCAGCCAATCGACCCAACGTAGCGAGCAGTACTTC.

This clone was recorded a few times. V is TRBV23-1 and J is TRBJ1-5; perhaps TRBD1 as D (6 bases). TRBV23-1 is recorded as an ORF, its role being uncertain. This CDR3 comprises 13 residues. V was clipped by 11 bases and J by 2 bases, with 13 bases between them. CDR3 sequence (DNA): TGCGCCCCCGGGACAATTGGCAATCAGCCCCAGCATTTT. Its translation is CAPGTIGNQPQHF.

The CDR3 here is CASSEGTGRETQYF. CDR3 DNA sequence: TGCGCCAGCAGTGAGGGGACAGGGCGGGAGACCCAGTACTTC. The rearrangement links TRBV10-1 to TRBJ2-5; TRBD1 matches at 9 bases. The V segment lost 2 bases and the J segment 5 bases; nucleotides outside the gene matches: 3. CDR1 is WNHNN and CDR2 is SYGVQD in the germline V gene (reference sequence). The CDR3 contains 14 residues.

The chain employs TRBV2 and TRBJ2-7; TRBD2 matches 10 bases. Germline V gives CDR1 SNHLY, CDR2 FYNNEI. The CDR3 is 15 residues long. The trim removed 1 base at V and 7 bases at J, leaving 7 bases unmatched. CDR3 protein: CASSEGTSGAREQYF. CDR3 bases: TGTGCCAGCAGTGAAGGAACTAGCGGGGCTAGGGAGCAGTACTTC.

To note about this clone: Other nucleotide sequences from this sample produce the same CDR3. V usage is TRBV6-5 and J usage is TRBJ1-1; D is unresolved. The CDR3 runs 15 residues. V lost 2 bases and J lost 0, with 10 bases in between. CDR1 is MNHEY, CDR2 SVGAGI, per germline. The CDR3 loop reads CASSYRVGVNTEAFF. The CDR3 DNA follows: TGTGCCAGCAGTTACCGCGTGGGAGTGAACACTGAAGCTTTCTTT.

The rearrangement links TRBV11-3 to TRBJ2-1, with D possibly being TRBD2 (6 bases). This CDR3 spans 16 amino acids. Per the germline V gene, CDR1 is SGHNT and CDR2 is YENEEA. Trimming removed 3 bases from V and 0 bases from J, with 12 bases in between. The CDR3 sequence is CASSLMGGFSYNEQFF. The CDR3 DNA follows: TGTGCCAGCAGCTTGATGGGAGGCTTCTCCTACAATGAGCAGTTCTTC.

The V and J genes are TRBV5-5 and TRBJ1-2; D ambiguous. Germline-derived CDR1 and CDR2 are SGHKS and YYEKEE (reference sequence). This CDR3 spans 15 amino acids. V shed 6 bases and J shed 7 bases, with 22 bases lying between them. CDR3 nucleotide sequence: TGTGCCAGCATCCGCGAGGGAGTAGGGCAAAGTGGCTACACCTTC. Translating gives CASIREGVGQSGYTF.

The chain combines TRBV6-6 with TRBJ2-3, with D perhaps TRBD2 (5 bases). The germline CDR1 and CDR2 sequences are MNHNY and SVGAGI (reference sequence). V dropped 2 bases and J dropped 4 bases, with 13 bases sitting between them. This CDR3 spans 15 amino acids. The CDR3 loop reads CASSYGGSFADTQYF. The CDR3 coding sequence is TGTGCCAGCAGTTACGGTGGGAGCTTTGCAGATACGCAGTATTTT.